These 10 T cell receptor beta chains share one sample of origin, sequenced in a study of OX40 agonist ivuxolimab in advanced cancers. TCRdb's copy holds only in-frame clones and misses some; the assay was immunoSEQ multiplex PCR. Counted here are roughly 80,000 clones, roughly 85% occurring once; the ten biggest clones make up roughly 0.61%. The sample consisted of CD4+ or CD8+ T cells sorted from blood, taken in a trial of the OX40 agonist ivuxolimab. All receptors come from an adult with an advanced solid tumor such as melanoma, head and neck, liver or kidney cancer.

The chain couples TRBV5-5 to TRBJ1-4; D unclear. CDR3 length: 13 residues. CDR1 is SGHKS and CDR2 is YYEKEE in the germline V gene (reference sequence). V was pared by 0 bases and J by 7 bases, with 7 bases between. This CDR3 reads CASSLARPEKLFF. Here the CDR3 DNA reads TGTGCCAGCAGCTTGGCCCGTCCTGAAAAACTGTTTTTT.

V is TRBV19 and J is TRBJ1-1, with D maybe TRBD1 (5 bases). The CDR3 runs 16 residues. The V gene's germline CDR1 is LNHDA and CDR2 SQIVND (reference sequence). With 4 bases removed from V and 4 bases from J, the gap between germline ends came to 19 bases. The CDR3: CASSTPRGSGGTEAFF. CDR3 DNA sequence: TGTGCCAGTAGTACCCCTCGGGGGTCCGGGGGCACTGAAGCTTTCTTT. The entire variable domain, with the rest obtained from reference TRBV19 and TRBJ1-1, is as follows: DGGITQSPKYLFRKEGQNVTLSCEQNLNHDAMYWYRQDPGQGLRLIYYSQIVNDFQKGDIAEGYSVSREKKESFPLTVTSAQKNPTAFYLCASSTPRGSGGTEAFFGQGTRLTVV.

V gene TRBV21-1 combines with J gene TRBJ1-4; the DNA was not compared with TRBD1, the D call given in the table. TRBV21-1 is a recognized pseudogene. The CDR3 sequence is 14 residues long. CDR3 bases: TGTGCCAGCTTGTACAGGATGGGGAATGAAAAACTGTTTTTT. It codes for CASLYRMGNEKLFF.

V and J are TRBV7-3 and TRBJ2-3; weak D call: TRBD1 (6 bases). V dropped 5 bases and J dropped 0 bases, with 15 bases sitting between them. The CDR3 covers 16 residues. Looked up from germline, CDR1 is SGHTA and CDR2 is FQGTGA. CDR3 region: CASSAGTYPSTDTQYF. CDR3 sequence (DNA): TGTGCCAGCAGCGCCGGGACATACCCTAGCACAGATACGCAGTATTTT. Full variable domain (outside the CDR3, taken from reference TRBV7-3 and TRBJ2-3): GAGVSQTPSNKVTEKGKYVELRCDPISGHTALYWYRQSLGQGPEFLIYFQGTGAADDSGLPNDRFFAVRPEGSVSTLKIQRTERGDSAVYLCASSAGTYPSTDTQYFGPGTRLTVL.

The V call is TRBV7-9, the J call TRBJ1-6, with a possible D match to TRBD1 (6 bases). The CDR3 consists of 18 residues. Germline V gene data show CDR1 as SEHNR and CDR2 as FQNEAQ (reference sequence). V shed 5 bases and J shed 0 bases, with 17 bases lying between them. Written as DNA, the CDR3 is TGTGCCAGCAGCCGGGACACCGATAAAAGCTCCTATAATTCACCCCTCCACTTT. It yields the protein CASSRDTDKSSYNSPLHF. Complete variable domain (other parts from reference TRBV7-9 and TRBJ1-6): DTGVSQNPRHKITKRGQNVTFRCDPISEHNRLYWYRQTLGQGPEFLTYFQNEAQLEKSRLLSDRFSAERPKGSFSTLEIQRTEQGDSAMYLCASSRDTDKSSYNSPLHFGNGTRLTVT.

This clone was found once. The chain combines TRBV28 with TRBJ1-5, with 7 bases lining up with TRBD1. The CDR3 spans 15 residues. Trimming took 5 bases from V and 6 from J; bases not matched to a gene: 10. Germline assignment: CDR1 MDHEN and CDR2 SYDVKM. The CDR3 is CASSPVDRDGQPQHF. The DNA for the CDR3 is TGTGCCAGCAGTCCAGTAGACAGGGATGGTCAGCCCCAGCATTTT.

The gene calls are TRBV6-5 and TRBJ2-5, with 10 bases lining up with TRBD1. V lost 0 bases and J lost 2; bases outside the gene matches: 3. The CDR3 contains 16 residues. CDR1 and CDR2 from the germline V gene are MNHEY and SVGAGI. CDR3 coding DNA: TGTGCCAGCAGTTACTCCCCGGGACAGGGGCAAGAGACCCAGTACTTC. Protein product: CASSYSPGQGQETQYF.

This sequence joins TRBV29-1 and TRBJ1-2; tentatively, D is TRBD1 (6 bases). The CDR3 sequence is 11 residues long. Trimming stripped 7 bases from V and 2 bases from J, with 8 bases between. Germline values: CDR1 SQVTM, CDR2 ANQGSEA. In DNA form, the CDR3 reads TGCAGCGCAGGACAGAACTATGGCTACACCTTC. It translates to CSAGQNYGYTF.

The chain employs TRBV25-1 and TRBJ2-4; no firm D call. The CDR3 runs 13 residues. Trimming removed 6 bases from V and 0 bases from J, with 6 bases in between. CDR1 is MGHDK, CDR2 SYGVNS, per germline. This CDR3 reads CASSPLAKNIQYF. CDR3 bases: TGTGCCAGCAGCCCTCTAGCCAAAAACATTCAGTACTTC.

This chain links TRBV7-2 with TRBJ2-7; 12 bases align to TRBD1. The CDR3 contains 16 residues. Trimming at V came to 5 bases and at J to 6 bases, leaving 11 bases not matched to a gene. CDR1 and CDR2 from the germline V gene are SGHTA and FQGNSA. CDR3 nucleotide sequence: TGTGCCAGCAGCACCTTTGGGGGACAGGGGGCGGGCGAGCAGTACTTC. Translation gives CASSTFGGQGAGEQYF.